Sequencing of this T cell receptor (beta chain) was carried out in a study of blood T cell repertoires in COVID-19. In germline, CDR1 is MNHEY, CDR2 SVGAGI. This CDR3 has 16 residues. The trim removed 4 bases at V and 4 bases at J, leaving 10 bases unmatched. Clones were sequenced by immunoSEQ multiplex PCR, and TCRdb holds only the in-frame ones, with some missing. Here the sample spans 100,000 to 150,000 clones, about four fifths being singletons. During active infection, Seattle patients enrolled and were then monitored through disease. V gene TRBV6-5 combines with J gene TRBJ2-1, with 7 bases lining up with TRBD2. The receptor comes from a man aged 25 to 40 with COVID-19, enrolled during active disease. The sample taken for sequencing was peripheral blood. CDR3: CASSLVPGGAYNEQFF. The CDR3 DNA is TGTGCCAGCAGTTTGGTACCGGGAGGAGCGTACAATGAGCAGTTCTTC.